The sample holds a few counts of the clone carrying this T cell receptor beta chain. Other nucleotide sequences from this sample produce the same CDR3. Described time point: acute HCV infection, within 168 days of estimated infection date. Hepatitis C virus-specific T cells were sequenced directly ex vivo without in vitro expansion. Acute primary HCV infection: positive HCV RNA or antibody test after negative test within 24 weeks. HCV-specific T cells were marked by tetramer with the NS3 1073-1081 peptide. The sample is drawn from a study of CD8 T cells in acute hepatitis C reinfection. Produced via immunoSEQ multiplex PCR; TCRdb's table is partial and in-frame only. The top ten clones hold less than 8.5% of a sample with 1,200 to 1,500 clones, 48% of them seen once. The V end was cut by 0 bases, the J end by 4 bases, with 6 bases between. The CDR3 is made up of 13 amino acids. From germline, CDR1 is LGHNA and CDR2 YNFKEQ.

General study points: Overrepresentation in the naive pool did not explain the preferential TRBV04 and TRBV06 usage seen in all groups.

This chain connects TRBV4-2 to TRBJ1-1; D is unresolved. This sequence was found in a woman aged 18-35 years with chronic hepatitis C. Sequenced material: HCV NS3-1073 tetramer-sorted CD8+ T cells from PBMCs, taken during acute infection. CDR3 region: CASSQEVGTEAFF. DNA for the CDR3: TGTGCCAGCAGCCAAGAAGTAGGCACTGAAGCTTTCTTT.